This TCR beta chain was sequenced for a study of blood T cell repertoires in COVID-19 (dated by TCRdb to between 2020 and 2021). A note on the overall study: Collaborator samples came from the United States, Italy and Spain and covered acute and convalescent phases of COVID-19. The material from the prospective study consisted of cDNA or gDNA derived from T cells, B-cell-depleted T cells, or PBMCs. The dataset comprised deeply sampled blood TCRbeta repertoires from subjects exposed to, actively infected with, or recovered from COVID-19. A freely available public database, intended as a resource for researchers studying the immune response to SARS-CoV-2, is where the repertoires were released. Samples were obtained from the ongoing ImmuneRACE study (first 160 participants) and from about 1,300 subjects provided by 6 global collaborators. The sample metadata nearly always contained a de-identified subject ID, COVID-19 status, age in years and sex. HLA class I and class II types, where available, came from metadata supplied by the sample provider rather than from assay-based typing. On the study overall, not on this receptor specifically: How much clinical and demographic metadata was included differed by source and by participant, and the metadata was provided uncurated.

Collaborating institutions collected whole blood in K2EDTA tubes following their own protocols. For TCRbeta analysis, collaborators shipped samples in one of three forms: frozen whole blood, isolated PBMCs, or DNA extracted from either of those sample types. About this clone: This receptor's antigen is unknown. Base quality data are lacking; no much larger clone is found one base away.

The immunoSEQ Assay, a bias-controlled multiplex PCR, was used to amplify TCRbeta CDR3 regions from genomic DNA. Processing in the source paper ran as follows. The number of nucleated cells in each sample was estimated from the amplification of reference gene primers within the assay. To quantify the absolute abundance of each unique TCRbeta CDR3 rearrangement, sequence reads were collapsed and filtered. For each sample, productive Simpson clonality was calculated by taking the square root of Simpson's diversity index across productive rearrangements. Not all clones reach the TCRdb copy of this immuneACCESS table, which keeps in-frame sequences only. Checked studies attribute under half of the gap to unresolved V genes and leave the rest unexplained. V and J calls and clone size are those listed in that table; D and trimming were worked out from the DNA. Within this sample are around 65,000 clones, with about four fifths of them counted one time only. The biggest ten clones account for more than 45% of the sample.

The CDR3 holds 14 amino acids from the cysteine to the phenylalanine. This entry keeps only the CDR3 DNA: 42 bases, framed from base 1. Trimmed from V: 2 bases; trimmed from J: 9 bases; junction bases lacking a gene match: 4. The germline V gene encodes CDR1 LGHDT and CDR2 YNNKEL (reference sequence). The material sequenced was peripheral blood. The receptor was isolated from a human donor in a cohort sampled during active COVID-19. The chain is made from TRBV3-1 (or the pseudogene TRBV3-2) and TRBJ1-6; 7 bases in the junction line up with TRBD1. In nucleotide form, the sequence is TGTGCCAGCAGCCAACCTTCAGGGGGTTCACCCCTCCACTTT. Its protein is CASSQPSGGSPLHF.